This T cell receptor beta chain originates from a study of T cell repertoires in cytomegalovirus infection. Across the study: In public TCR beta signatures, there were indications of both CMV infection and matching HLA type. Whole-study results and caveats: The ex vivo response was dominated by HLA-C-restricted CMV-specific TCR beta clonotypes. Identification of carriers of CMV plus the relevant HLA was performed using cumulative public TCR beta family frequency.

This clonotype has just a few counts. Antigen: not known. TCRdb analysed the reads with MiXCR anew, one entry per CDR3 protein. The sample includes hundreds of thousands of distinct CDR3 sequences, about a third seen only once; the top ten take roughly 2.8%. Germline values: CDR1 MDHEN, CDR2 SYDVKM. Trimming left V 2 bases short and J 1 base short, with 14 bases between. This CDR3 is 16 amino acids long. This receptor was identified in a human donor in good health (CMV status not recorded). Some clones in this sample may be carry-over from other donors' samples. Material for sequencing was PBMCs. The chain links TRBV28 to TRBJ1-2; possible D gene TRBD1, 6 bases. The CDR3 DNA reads TGTGCCAGCAGTTTAGGTGGGGGCTACTTTAACTATGGCTACACCTTC. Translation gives CASSLGGGYFNYGYTF.